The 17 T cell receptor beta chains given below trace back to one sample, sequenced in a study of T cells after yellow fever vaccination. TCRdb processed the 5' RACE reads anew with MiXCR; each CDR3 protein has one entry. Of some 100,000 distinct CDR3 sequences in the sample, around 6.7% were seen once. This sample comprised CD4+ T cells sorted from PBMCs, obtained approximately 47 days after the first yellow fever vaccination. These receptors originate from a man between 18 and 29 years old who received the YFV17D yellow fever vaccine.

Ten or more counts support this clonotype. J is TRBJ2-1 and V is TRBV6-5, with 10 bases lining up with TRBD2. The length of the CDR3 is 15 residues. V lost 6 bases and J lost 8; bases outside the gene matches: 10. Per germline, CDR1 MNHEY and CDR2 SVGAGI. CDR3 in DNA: TGTGCCAGCAGCTATAAGCGGGGGGGCCGCGATGAGCAGTTCTTC. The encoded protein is CASSYKRGGRDEQFF.

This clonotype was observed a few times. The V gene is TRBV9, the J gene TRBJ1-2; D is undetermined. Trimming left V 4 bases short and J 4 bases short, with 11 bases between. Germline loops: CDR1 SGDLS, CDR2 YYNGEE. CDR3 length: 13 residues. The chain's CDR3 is CASSSQSLYGYTF. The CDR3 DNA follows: TGTGCCAGCAGCTCCCAGAGTCTCTATGGCTACACCTTC.

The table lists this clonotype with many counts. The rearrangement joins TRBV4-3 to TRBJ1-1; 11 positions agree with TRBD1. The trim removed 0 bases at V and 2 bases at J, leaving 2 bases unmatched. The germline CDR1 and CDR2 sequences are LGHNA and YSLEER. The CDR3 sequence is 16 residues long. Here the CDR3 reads CASSQDWTGGNTEAFF. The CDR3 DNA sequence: TGCGCCAGCAGCCAAGATTGGACAGGGGGCAACACTGAAGCTTTCTTT.

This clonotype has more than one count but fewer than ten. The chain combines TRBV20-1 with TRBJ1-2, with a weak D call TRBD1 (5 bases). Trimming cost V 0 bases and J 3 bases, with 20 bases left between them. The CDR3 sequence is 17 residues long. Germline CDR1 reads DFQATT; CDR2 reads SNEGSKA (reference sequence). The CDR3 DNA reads TGCAGTGCTAGAGATCTGGTCTGGAGGGGACGGGACTATGGCTACACCTTC. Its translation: CSARDLVWRGRDYGYTF.

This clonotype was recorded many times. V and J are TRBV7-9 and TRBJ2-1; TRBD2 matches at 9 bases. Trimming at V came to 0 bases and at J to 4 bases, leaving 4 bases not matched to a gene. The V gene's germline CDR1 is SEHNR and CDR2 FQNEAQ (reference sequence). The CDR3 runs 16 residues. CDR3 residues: CASSLARLAGYNEQFF. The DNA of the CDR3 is TGTGCCAGCAGCTTAGCGCGGCTAGCGGGGTACAATGAGCAGTTCTTC.

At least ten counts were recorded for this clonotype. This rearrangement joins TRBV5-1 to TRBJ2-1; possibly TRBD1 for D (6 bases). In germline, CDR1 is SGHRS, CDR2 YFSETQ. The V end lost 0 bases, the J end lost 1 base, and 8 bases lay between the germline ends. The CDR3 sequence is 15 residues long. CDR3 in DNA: TGCGCCAGCAGCTTGGCAGGGGCTTCCTACAATGAGCAGTTCTTC. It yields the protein CASSLAGASYNEQFF.

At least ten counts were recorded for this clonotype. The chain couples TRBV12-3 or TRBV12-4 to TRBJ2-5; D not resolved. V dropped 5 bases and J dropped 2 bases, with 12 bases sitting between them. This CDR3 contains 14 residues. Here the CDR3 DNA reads TGTGCCAGCAGTCCCCCGAGCAGGCAAGAGACCCAGTACTTC. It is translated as CASSPPSRQETQYF.

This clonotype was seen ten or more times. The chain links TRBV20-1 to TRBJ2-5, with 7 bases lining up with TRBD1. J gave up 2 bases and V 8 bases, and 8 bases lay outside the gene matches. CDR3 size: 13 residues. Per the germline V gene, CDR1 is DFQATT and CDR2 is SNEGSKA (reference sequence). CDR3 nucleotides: TGCAGTACTCCCGGGACAGCGCAAGAGACCCAGTACTTC. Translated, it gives CSTPGTAQETQYF.

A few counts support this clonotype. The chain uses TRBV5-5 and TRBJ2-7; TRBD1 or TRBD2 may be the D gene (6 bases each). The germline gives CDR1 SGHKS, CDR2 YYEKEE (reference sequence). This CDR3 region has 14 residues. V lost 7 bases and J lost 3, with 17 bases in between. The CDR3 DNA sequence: TGTGCCAGCGTAGGGGGGCCAGAGTTCTACGAGCAGTACTTC. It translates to CASVGGPEFYEQYF.

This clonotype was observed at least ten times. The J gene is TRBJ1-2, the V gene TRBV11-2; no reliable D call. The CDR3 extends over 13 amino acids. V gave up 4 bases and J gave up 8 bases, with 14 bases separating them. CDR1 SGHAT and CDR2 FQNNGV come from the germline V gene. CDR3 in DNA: TGTGCCAGCAGCTCCAGGACCCCCTACGGCTACACCTTC. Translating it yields CASSSRTPYGYTF.

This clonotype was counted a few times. The CDR3: CASSFARGDEQYV. The CDR3 DNA reads as TGTGCCAGCAGCTTTGCCAGAGGCGACGAGCAGTACGTC. This chain uses TRBV7-2 with TRBJ2-7; D is undetermined. Trimming shortened V by 3 bases and J by 5 bases, and 11 bases separated the two germline ends. CDR1 and CDR2 from the germline V gene are SGHTA and FQGNSA. The CDR3 covers 13 residues.

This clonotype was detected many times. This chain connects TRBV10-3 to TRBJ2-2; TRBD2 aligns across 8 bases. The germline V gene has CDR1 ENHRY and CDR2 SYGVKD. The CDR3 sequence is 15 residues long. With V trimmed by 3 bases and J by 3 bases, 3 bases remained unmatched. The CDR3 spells CAISETSGHTGELFF. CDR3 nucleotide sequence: TGTGCCATCAGTGAAACTAGCGGACACACCGGGGAGCTGTTTTTT.

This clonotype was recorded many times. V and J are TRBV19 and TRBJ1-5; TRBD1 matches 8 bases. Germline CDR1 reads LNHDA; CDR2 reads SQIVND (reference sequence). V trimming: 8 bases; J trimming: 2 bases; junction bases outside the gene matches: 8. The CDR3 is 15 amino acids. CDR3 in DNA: TGTGCCAGTGCCCCAGGGGGCGTTCGCAATCAGCCCCAGCATTTT. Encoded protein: CASAPGGVRNQPQHF.

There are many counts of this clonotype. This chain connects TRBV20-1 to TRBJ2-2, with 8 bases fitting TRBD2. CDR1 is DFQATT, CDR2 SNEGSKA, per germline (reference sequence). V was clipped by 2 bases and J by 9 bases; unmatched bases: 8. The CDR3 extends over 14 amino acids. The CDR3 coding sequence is TGCAGTGCTAGACCCTCATTTAGCGGGAGGGAGCTGTTTTTT. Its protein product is CSARPSFSGRELFF.

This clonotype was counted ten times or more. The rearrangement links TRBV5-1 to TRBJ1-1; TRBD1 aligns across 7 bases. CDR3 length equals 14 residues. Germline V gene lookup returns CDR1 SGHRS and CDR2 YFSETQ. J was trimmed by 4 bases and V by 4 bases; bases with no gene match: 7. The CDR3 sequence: CASSPQGQGTEAFF. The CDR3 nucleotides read TGCGCCAGCAGCCCACAGGGGCAGGGCACTGAAGCTTTCTTT. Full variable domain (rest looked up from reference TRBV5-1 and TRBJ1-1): KAGVTQTPRYLIKTRGQQVTLSCSPISGHRSVSWYQQTPGQGLQFLFEYFSETQRNKGNFPGRFSGRQFSNSRSEMNVSTLELGDSALYLCASSPQGQGTEAFFGQGTRLTVV.

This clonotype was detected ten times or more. The CDR3 loop is CASSDRPWYGDTQYF. CDR3 nucleotides: TGCGCCAGCAGTGACCGCCCCTGGTATGGAGATACGCAGTATTTT. The chain recombines TRBV10-2 with TRBJ2-3; D is unclear. The V gene's germline CDR1 is WSHSY and CDR2 SAAADI. The CDR3 has 15 residues. V dropped 3 bases and J dropped 5 bases, with 15 bases sitting between them.

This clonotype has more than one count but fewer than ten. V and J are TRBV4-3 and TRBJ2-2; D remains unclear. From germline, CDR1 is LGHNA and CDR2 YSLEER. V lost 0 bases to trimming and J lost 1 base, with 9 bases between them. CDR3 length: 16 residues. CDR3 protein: CASSQELGRNTGELFF. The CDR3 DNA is TGCGCCAGCAGCCAAGAATTAGGACGGAACACCGGGGAGCTGTTTTTT.